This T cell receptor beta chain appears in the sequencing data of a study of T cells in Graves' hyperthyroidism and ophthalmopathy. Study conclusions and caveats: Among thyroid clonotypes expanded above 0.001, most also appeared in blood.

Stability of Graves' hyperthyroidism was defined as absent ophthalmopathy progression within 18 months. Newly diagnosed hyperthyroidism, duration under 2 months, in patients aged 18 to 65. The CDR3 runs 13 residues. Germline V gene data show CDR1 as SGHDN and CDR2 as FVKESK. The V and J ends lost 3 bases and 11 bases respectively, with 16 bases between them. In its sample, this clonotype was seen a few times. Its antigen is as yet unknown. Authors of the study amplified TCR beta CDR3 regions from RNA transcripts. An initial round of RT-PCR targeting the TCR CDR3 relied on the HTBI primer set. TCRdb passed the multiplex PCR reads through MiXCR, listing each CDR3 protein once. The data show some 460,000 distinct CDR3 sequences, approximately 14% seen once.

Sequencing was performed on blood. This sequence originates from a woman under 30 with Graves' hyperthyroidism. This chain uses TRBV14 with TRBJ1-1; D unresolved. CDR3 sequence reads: CASSQRPRLGAFF. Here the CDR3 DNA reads TGTGCCAGCAGCCAGAGACCGAGACTTGGGGCTTTCTTT.